This TCR beta chain derives from a study of T cells in Graves' hyperthyroidism and ophthalmopathy (dated by TCRdb to 2018 to 2020). Looking at the study overall: Peripheral blood was sampled at the time of initial diagnosis, prior to any treatment. According to the paper, TCR Vbeta CDR3 sequencing was carried out on 120 to 150 peripheral blood samples, which came from fewer than 50 ophthalmopathy, some 73 hyperthyroidism and roughly 17 progressor patients. Following sampling, methimazole starting at 30 mg daily was given to hyperthyroidism patients, and high-dose intravenous methylprednisolone was given to ophthalmopathy patients. An independent validation cohort of under 20 hyperthyroidism patients and 17 patients who later progressed to ophthalmopathy tested prospective prediction of ophthalmopathy. To identify TCR V-J signatures that set the groups apart, the researchers used a discovery cohort of 100 patients, made up of fewer than 50 with Graves' ophthalmopathy and about 60 with stable Graves' hyperthyroidism. The roughly 100 discovery patients were randomly split 7:3 into training and test sets. In addition, the study compared T-cell repertoires in thyroid tissue and in blood from over 5 Graves' hyperthyroidism patients. General study outcomes and caveats: During validation, the model predicted progression to ophthalmopathy a median of about 5.9 months ahead of onset, with 60% to 71% sensitivity and roughly 75% specificity. Sample size was not statistically predetermined, and investigators were not blinded to group allocation. In cross-validation, a model built on a 13 V-J signature told ophthalmopathy apart from stable hyperthyroidism with 85% to 90% sensitivity and roughly 82% specificity, and in testing the same model reached 80%/75%. Most expanded thyroid clonotypes (frequency above 0.001) were also detected in blood, suggesting blood repertoires may reflect thyroid immune responses.

Graves' hyperthyroidism was defined as stable when no progression to ophthalmopathy occurred over 18 months of follow-up. Hyperthyroidism patients were newly diagnosed, with disease duration under 2 months, and aged 18 to 65 years. Patients with uncontrolled infections, other autoimmune diseases, pregnancy or lactation were excluded. Diagnoses were established on the basis of clinical symptoms, serum thyroxine and TRAb, thyroid ultrasound, and orbital computed tomography. PBMCs were separated from about 10 ml of fresh peripheral blood using Ficoll-Paque density gradient centrifugation. Total RNA was extracted with Trizol reagent, and quality was checked on an Agilent 2100 Bioanalyzer. The TCR beta CDR3 regions were amplified from RNA transcripts. For the first round of RT-PCR on the TCR CDR3, the HTBI primer set was used together with the Qiagen OneStep RT-PCR kit. The libraries were constructed in a second round of multiplex PCR and then size-selected and purified. Sequencing of the libraries was done on an Illumina HiSeq2000 using paired-end 100 bp reads. In the authors' own workflow: SOAPnuke was used to process the raw data, removing reads that contained adapters or uncalled bases, had a mean Phred below 15, or lacked an exact match to the constant primer or identifier. High-quality paired reads were merged using COPE v1.2.5, and each unique nucleotide sequence was defined as a clonotype. Clonotypes were aligned to IMGT TRBV, TRBD and TRBJ reference segments using MiTCR v1.1. The analysis included only V-J combinations with a frequency above 0.0001, which together covered roughly 99% of the repertoires. The TCS score was defined as the ratio of F50 (clonal expansion) to E x V (chaos), calculated using BLOSUM62-based TCRdist between CDR3 peptides within each V-J. Welch's t-statistics and random forest reduced fewer than 550 V-J features to 13, which were used in a naive Bayes classifier (R e1071). The raw public data were reprocessed by TCRdb itself: fastp quality trimming at Q25, MiXCR clonotype calling, in-frame beta chains only. Records with the same CDR3 protein are collapsed into one entry carrying the most frequent genes and DNA. The V and J calls shown here were made by TCRdb, not taken from the authors' results. Here the sample has about 590,000 distinct CDR3 sequences; around 16% occur a single time. The ten largest clones add up to around 7.8% of the sample.

Spanning cysteine to phenylalanine, the CDR3 consists of 16 amino acids. Here the CDR3 DNA is all that survives: 48 bases in frame from base 1. Relative to germline, V is 4 bases shorter and J is 3 bases shorter, with 19 bases between their ends. The germline V gene (reference sequence) provides CDR1 DFQATT and CDR2 SNEGSKA. There are many counts of this clonotype. Its antigen specificity is not known. No much larger clone exists at a distance of one base, and base qualities are not known. Sequences were obtained from blood. The origin of this receptor is a woman in her twenties or thirties with Graves' hyperthyroidism. The chain was built from TRBV20-1 and TRBJ2-1; possibly the D gene is TRBD2, per 6 matching bases. At the DNA level, the sequence is TGCAGTGCTATGAGGTCGGGGGAGAGAGGCTACAATGAGCAGTTCTTC. Its protein is CSAMRSGERGYNEQFF.